The following is a T cell receptor beta chain sequence with its context. The target antigen is unknown. Repertoires were generated with immunoSEQ multiplex PCR, while TCRdb's copy carries only in-frame clones and drops some. The sample holds under 80,000 clones, approximately 85% seen once. Thawed PBMCs were FACS-sorted into unstimulated CD4+CD25+CD127- regulatory T cells, CD4+CD25- non-regulatory cells, CD4 and CD8 cells. This specimen comes from a study of Tregs in tolerant kidney transplant recipients. Regarding the study as a whole: Findings come from small patient numbers and require larger validation. Donor-specific Treg expansion exceeded global Treg expansion in tolerant patients, suggesting antigen drive.

This clonotype was sampled from a human donor who received a combined kidney and bone marrow transplant. This specimen consisted of Tregs from blood, obtained before the transplant.

The CDR3 DNA sequence: TGTGCCAGCAGCCCGGGGCTGCTGAGGGACGAGCAGTACTTC. Encoded protein: CASSPGLLRDEQYF. The chain couples TRBV7-9 to TRBJ2-7; the D call may be TRBD1 or TRBD2 (5 bases each). The V gene lost 5 bases and the J gene lost 5 bases, with 16 bases spanning the gap. The germline V gene has CDR1 SEHNR and CDR2 FQNEAQ (reference sequence). The CDR3 is 14 residues long.